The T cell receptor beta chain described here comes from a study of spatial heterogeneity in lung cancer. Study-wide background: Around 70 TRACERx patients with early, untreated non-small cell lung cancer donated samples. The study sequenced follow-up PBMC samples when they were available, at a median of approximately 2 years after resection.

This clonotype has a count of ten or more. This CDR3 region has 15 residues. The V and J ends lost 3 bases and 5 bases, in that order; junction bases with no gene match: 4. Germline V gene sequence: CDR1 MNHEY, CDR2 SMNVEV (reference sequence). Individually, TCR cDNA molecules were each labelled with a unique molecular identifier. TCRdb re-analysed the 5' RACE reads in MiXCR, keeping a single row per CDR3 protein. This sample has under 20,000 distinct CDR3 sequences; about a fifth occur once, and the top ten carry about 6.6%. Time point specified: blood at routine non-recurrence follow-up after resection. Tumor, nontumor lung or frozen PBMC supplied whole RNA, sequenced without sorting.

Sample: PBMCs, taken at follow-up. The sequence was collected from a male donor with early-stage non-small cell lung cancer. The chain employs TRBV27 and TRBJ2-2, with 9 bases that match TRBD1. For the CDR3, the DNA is TGTGCCAGCAGTTTCGGACAGGGGCGGACCGGGGAGCTGTTTTTT. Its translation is CASSFGQGRTGELFF.